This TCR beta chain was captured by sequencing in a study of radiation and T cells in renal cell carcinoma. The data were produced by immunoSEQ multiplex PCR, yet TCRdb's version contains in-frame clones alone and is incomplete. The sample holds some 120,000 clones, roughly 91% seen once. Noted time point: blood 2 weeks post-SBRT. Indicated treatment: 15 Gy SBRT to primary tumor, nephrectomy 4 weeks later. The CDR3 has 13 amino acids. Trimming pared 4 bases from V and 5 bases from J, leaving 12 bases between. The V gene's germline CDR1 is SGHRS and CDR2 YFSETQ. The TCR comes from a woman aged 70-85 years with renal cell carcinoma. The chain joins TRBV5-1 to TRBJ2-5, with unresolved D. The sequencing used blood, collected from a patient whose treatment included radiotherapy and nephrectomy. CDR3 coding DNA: TGCGCCAGCAGCCCAAGGGCCCTGGAGACCCAGTACTTC. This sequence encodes CASSPRALETQYF.